Listed below are T cell receptor beta chains from one sample, sequenced in a study of Ad26.COV2.S vaccination and SARS-CoV-2 variants. Profiling relied on immunoSEQ multiplex PCR, and the TCRdb table lists in-frame clones only, not all of them. The sample contains about 440,000 clones, roughly 91% of which appear only once. The sequencing used peripheral blood, collected in a trial of Ad26.COV2.S vaccine versus placebo. The receptors derive from a person aged 18-65 years who received the Ad26.COV2.S COVID-19 vaccine or a placebo. The CDR3 runs from the conserved cysteine through the conserved F or W. The D gene is left open where the match is weak. Clone size is not always given. Where it is, it says once, few, many or a class for expanded clones.

V gene	D gene	clone size	J gene	CDR3 protein	CDR3 DNA
TRBV9	NA	NA	TRBJ1-6	CASSVLSDGSPLHF	TGTGCCAGCAGCGTGTTGTCAGACGGATCACCCCTCCACTTT
TRBV15	NA	once	TRBJ2-7	CATSRYPKGISYEQYF	TGTGCCACCAGCAGGTACCCGAAGGGGATCTCCTACGAGCAGTACTTC
TRBV15	NA	NA	TRBJ2-4	CATSPGGEGPYYIQYF	TGTGCCACCAGCCCAGGGGGGGAGGGCCCATACTACATTCAGTACTTC
TRBV19	NA	NA	TRBJ2-7	CASRLQGRPYEQYF	TGTGCCAGTAGACTACAGGGACGTCCCTACGAGCAGTACTTC
TRBV28	TRBD1	NA	TRBJ2-1	CASSTQGNEQFF	TGTGCCAGCAGTACACAGGGGAATGAGCAGTTCTTC
TRBV10-3	TRBD2	NA	TRBJ2-7	CAISGGEGEQYF	TGTGCCATATCGGGAGGGGAAGGCGAGCAGTACTTC
TRBV19	TRBD2	NA	TRBJ2-1	CASSSLLVGAGAFGANEQFF	TGTGCCAGTAGTAGCCTCTTGGTAGGAGCGGGAGCTTTTGGGGCCAATGAGCAGTTCTTC
TRBV5-1	NA	NA	TRBJ2-1	CASSPSGDSHYNEQFF	TGCGCCAGCAGCCCCAGTGGAGACAGCCACTACAATGAGCAGTTCTTC
TRBV18	TRBD1	NA	TRBJ2-1	CASSPLTGALSNEQFF	TGTGCCAGCTCACCTCTGACAGGGGCATTGTCCAATGAGCAGTTCTTC
TRBV7-8	NA	NA	TRBJ2-3	CASSQTLDTQYF	TGTGCCAGCAGCCAGACTCTAGATACGCAGTATTTT
TRBV11-1	NA	once	TRBJ2-3	CASSLASKSDTQYF	TGTGCCAGCAGCTTAGCCTCCAAATCAGATACGCAGTATTTT
TRBV30	TRBD2	NA	TRBJ2-5	CAWSASGPQETQYF	TGTGCCTGGAGTGCTAGCGGACCTCAAGAGACCCAGTACTTC
TRBV7-2	NA	NA	TRBJ2-5	CASSLDGTPRGETQYF	TGTGCCAGCAGCTTAGACGGAACCCCCCGGGGAGAGACCCAGTACTTC
TRBV6-2/TRBV6-3	NA	few	TRBJ1-1	CASSYREFTEAFF	TGTGCCAGCAGTTACAGGGAATTCACTGAAGCTTTCTTT
TRBV18	NA	NA	TRBJ2-5	CASSPSQGGETQYF	TGTGCCAGCTCACCAAGCCAGGGAGGAGAGACCCAGTACTTC
TRBV18	TRBD1	NA	TRBJ2-1	CASSPTTGANEQFF	TGTGCCAGCTCGCCAACGACAGGGGCCAATGAGCAGTTCTTC
TRBV6-2/TRBV6-3	NA	NA	TRBJ2-1	CASSPGLRYNEQFF	TGTGCCAGCAGTCCGGGACTTAGGTACAATGAGCAGTTCTTC
TRBV28	TRBD2	NA	TRBJ2-7	CASSSQREGLAYEQYF	TGTGCCAGCAGTTCTCAACGGGAGGGACTCGCTTACGAGCAGTACTTC
TRBV12-3/TRBV12-4	NA	once	TRBJ2-7	CASTPGAGHEQYF	TGTGCCAGCACCCCCGGGGCGGGCCACGAGCAGTACTTC
TRBV28	NA	NA	TRBJ1-1	CASSFRVNTEAFF	TGTGCCAGCAGTTTTCGAGTGAACACTGAAGCTTTCTTT
TRBV6-2/TRBV6-3	NA	NA	TRBJ2-7	CASSYLGEVYEQYF	TGTGCCAGCAGTTACCTTGGCGAGGTGTACGAGCAGTACTTC
TRBV30	TRBD1	NA	TRBJ1-6	CAWSGTGGESPLHF	TGTGCCTGGAGTGGCACAGGGGGAGAGTCACCCCTCCACTTT
TRBV27	NA	NA	TRBJ2-7	CASSPRQVAYEQYF	TGTGCCAGCAGTCCCAGACAGGTAGCCTACGAGCAGTACTTC
TRBV7-3	NA	NA	TRBJ2-3	CASSLALSDTQYF	TGTGCCAGCAGCTTAGCTCTTTCGGATACGCAGTATTTT
TRBV30	NA	NA	TRBJ1-2	CAWSVQDKGGYTF	TGTGCCTGGAGTGTACAGGATAAAGGTGGCTACACCTTC
TRBV6-6	TRBD1	NA	TRBJ2-2	CASSWDRGTGELFF	TGTGCCAGCAGTTGGGACAGGGGCACCGGGGAGCTGTTTTTT
TRBV5-1	NA	NA	TRBJ2-5	CASSLGGQSEETQYF	TGCGCCAGCAGCTTAGGAGGGCAATCCGAAGAGACCCAGTACTTC
TRBV7-9	NA	once	TRBJ2-1	CASSPGLYYEQFF	TGTGCCAGCAGCCCCGGACTTTATTATGAGCAGTTCTTC